This T cell receptor (beta chain) is drawn from a study of blood T cell repertoires in COVID-19 (dated by TCRdb to 2020 to 2022). Notes on the research overall: Samples from collaborators originated in the United States, Italy and Spain and spanned both the acute and convalescent phases of COVID-19. The prospective study material was composed of cDNA or gDNA derived from T cells, B-cell-depleted T cells, or PBMCs. Subjects who had been exposed to COVID-19, were actively infected with it, or had recovered from it provided the deeply sampled blood TCRbeta repertoires that made up the dataset. The repertoires were released in a freely available public database meant as a resource for research on the immune response to SARS-CoV-2. The samples were drawn from two sources: the first 160 participants of the ongoing ImmuneRACE study, and approximately 1,300 subjects contributed by 6 global collaborators. A de-identified subject ID, COVID-19 status, age in years and sex were almost always included in the sample metadata. Where available, HLA class I and class II types were taken from metadata supplied by the sample provider and were not determined by assay-based typing. General study outcomes and caveats: The quantity of clinical and demographic metadata differed by source and by participant and was supplied without curation.

CDR1 and CDR2 were assigned from the germline V gene as SGHVS and FQNEAQ. Relative to germline, V is missing 6 bases and J is missing 0 bases, with 7 bases of the junction outside any gene match. The CDR3 has 15 amino acids, counting the end cysteine and phenylalanine. The sequence is cut down to CDR3 DNA, 45 bases in frame from base 1. The immunoSEQ Assay, a bias-controlled multiplex PCR, was used to amplify TCRbeta CDR3 regions from genomic DNA. The source study handled its data this way. Within the assay, amplification of reference gene primers was used to estimate how many nucleated cells each sample contained. Sequence reads were collapsed and filtered to measure the absolute abundance of every unique TCRbeta CDR3 rearrangement. Productive Simpson clonality was computed per sample as the square root of Simpson's diversity index over productive rearrangements. TCRdb retrieved this table from immuneACCESS and kept in-frame rearrangements only. Not all clones are present; in checked studies, unresolved V genes account for under half, and no reason is known for the remainder. The V and J calls and clone size are taken from that table; D and trimming were inferred from the DNA. The sample yields approximately 160,000 clones; approximately 85% were counted once. Approximately 9.9% of the sample is held by the ten biggest clonotypes.

Whole blood was collected in K2EDTA tubes by collaborating institutions according to the institutions' own protocols. For TCRbeta analysis, collaborator samples were shipped as frozen whole blood, as isolated PBMCs, or as DNA extracted from either sample type. Comments on this clone: Which antigen it targets is not known. No much larger clone is present one base from it, and per-base qualities are unavailable.

The TCR originated in a man aged 55 to 70 with active or convalescent COVID-19. The specimen was peripheral blood. The chain employs TRBV7-8 and TRBJ1-2; TRBD1 matches 7 bases in the middle. CDR3 reads: CASRETGSPNYGYTF. The DNA reads TGTGCCAGCAGGGAGACAGGGAGTCCTAACTATGGCTACACCTTC. Here the CDR3 is joined to the reference TRBV7-8 and TRBJ1-2 genes, and the full variable domain is: GAGVSQSPRYKVAKRGQDVALRCDPISGHVSLFWYQQALGQGPEFLTYFQNEAQLDKSGLPSDRFFAERPEGSVSTLKIQRTQQEDSAVYLCASRETGSPNYGYTFGSGTRLTVV.